The 7 T cell receptor beta chains below come from one sample, sequenced in a study of blood T cell repertoires in COVID-19. TCRdb keeps only in-frame clones here, not all; method: immunoSEQ multiplex PCR. The sample shows 95,000 to 150,000 clones, over 65% of them seen only once. Sequences were obtained from peripheral blood. The receptors originated from an older woman with acute or convalescent COVID-19.

This clone has just one count. V and J are TRBV4-2 and TRBJ2-1; 8 bases map to TRBD2. The CDR3 has 16 residues. Germline V CDR1 and CDR2: LGHNA, YNFKEQ. J was trimmed by 15 bases and V by 0 bases; bases with no gene match: 16. The CDR3 DNA reads as TGTGCCAGCAGCCAAGAATGGCCGGGACTAGTGTTTGAGGGGTTCTTC. It translates to CASSQEWPGLVFEGFF.

J is TRBJ1-4 and V is TRBV7-6; 8 bases fit TRBD1. Germline CDR1 SGHVS, CDR2 FNYEAQ. The CDR3 runs 16 residues. With 1 base clipped from V and 4 bases from J, the junction kept 5 bases outside the gene matches. The CDR3 protein is CASSLDQGAGNEKLFF. The CDR3 bases are TGTGCCAGCAGCTTAGACCAGGGGGCTGGTAATGAAAAACTGTTTTTT.

This chain uses TRBV6-5 with TRBJ1-3, with 7 bases lining up with TRBD1. The CDR3 is 15 amino acids. V lost 6 bases, J lost 9 bases, and 14 bases stayed unmatched. Per germline, CDR1 MNHEY and CDR2 SVGAGI. CDR3 in amino acids: CASSPTGVDHATIYF. The CDR3 DNA is TGTGCCAGCAGCCCAACAGGGGTCGACCATGCCACCATATATTTT.

The J gene is TRBJ1-1, the V gene TRBV6-2 or TRBV6-3; D is undetermined. Per germline, CDR1 MNHEY and CDR2 SVGEGT. V was clipped by 2 bases and J by 4 bases, with 8 bases between them. The CDR3 sequence is 13 residues long. The CDR3 DNA follows: TGTGCCAGCAGTTACCTCCAGGCCACTGAAGCTTTCTTT. This gives the protein CASSYLQATEAFF.

With respect to this clone: Germline and junction disagree at one end, which may indicate a read error. This sequence joins TRBV9 and TRBJ1-1, with 7 bases matching TRBD1. CDR3 size: 11 residues. Germline loops: CDR1 SGDLS, CDR2 YYNGEE. Here the CDR3 DNA reads TGTGCCAGCAGCGTAGGGACAGGAGTGAATTTT. This sequence encodes CASSVGTGVNF.

The chain uses TRBV10-3 and TRBJ1-3; D not certain. Germline lookup yields CDR1 ENHRY and CDR2 SYGVKD. Between the trimmed V and J ends, which lost 0 bases and 0 bases, there was a span of 6 bases. There are 15 residues in the CDR3. Here the CDR3 reads CAISESSLSGNTIYF. CDR3 in DNA: TGTGCCATCAGTGAGTCGAGTCTCTCTGGAAACACCATATATTTT.

This CDR3 is CASSESGVNQPQHF. In DNA form, the CDR3 reads TGTGCCAGCAGTGAAAGTGGAGTGAATCAGCCCCAGCATTTT. V gene TRBV6-1 combines with J gene TRBJ1-5; no reliable D call. Trimming cost V 2 bases and J 4 bases, with 9 bases left between them. Germline-derived CDR1 and CDR2 are MNHNS and SASEGT. The CDR3 contains 14 residues.